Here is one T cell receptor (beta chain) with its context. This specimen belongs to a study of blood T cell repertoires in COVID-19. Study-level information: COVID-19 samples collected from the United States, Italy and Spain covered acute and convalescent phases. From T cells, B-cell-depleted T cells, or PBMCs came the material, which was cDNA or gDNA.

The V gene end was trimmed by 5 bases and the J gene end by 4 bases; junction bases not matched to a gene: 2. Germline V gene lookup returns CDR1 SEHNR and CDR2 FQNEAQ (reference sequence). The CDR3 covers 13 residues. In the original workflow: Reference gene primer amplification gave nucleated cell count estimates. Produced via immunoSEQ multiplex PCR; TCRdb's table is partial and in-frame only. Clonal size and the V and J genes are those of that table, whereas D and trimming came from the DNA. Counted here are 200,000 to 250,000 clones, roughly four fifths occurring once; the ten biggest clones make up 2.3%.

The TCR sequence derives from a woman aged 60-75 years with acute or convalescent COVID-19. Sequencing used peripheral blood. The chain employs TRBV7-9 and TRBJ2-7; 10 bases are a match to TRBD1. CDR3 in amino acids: CASSPGQGYEQYF. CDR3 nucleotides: TGTGCCAGCAGCCCGGGACAGGGGTACGAGCAGTACTTC.